These T cell receptor beta chains were read from a single sample in a study of blood T cell repertoires in COVID-19. Clones were sequenced by immunoSEQ multiplex PCR, and TCRdb holds only the in-frame ones, with some missing. The sample has about 150,000 clones; 88% are singletons. Sequences were obtained from peripheral blood. The receptors stem from a man aged 45-60 years who had recovered from COVID-19. The conserved cysteine and the conserved F or W are not part of the CDR3 here.

v_call | cdr3_aa
TRBV4-3 | ASSQESRLTYEQY
TRBV24-1 | ATSDPRVAGTYEQY
TRBV27 | ASSLRLAGSPPNEQF
TRBV5-4 | ASSPGGGVGGYT
TRBV12-2 | ASRPRQGQSGYT
TRBV27 | ASSPPSPGGGNEQF
TRBV28 | ASSWTGGRSNQPQH
TRBV27 | ASSWGTNTYEQY
TRBV14 | ASSQSGLADTQY
TRBV3-1/TRBV3-2 | ASSQDEDSLSEKLF
TRBV21-1 | ASSSPWTDTYEQY
TRBV29-1 | SVLGFQRDYEQY
TRBV5-1 | ASSLDGAGSSYNEQF
TRBV27 | ASSLGRGGDTGELF
TRBV18 | ASSNGEGYEQY
TRBV4-1 | ASSQGLAGAYNEQF
TRBV18 | ASSPQGGSGNTIY
TRBV7-2 | ASSFQTGDHTEAF
TRBV5-1 | ASSPGLAGVPRLHNEQF
TRBV2 | ASSSYGRGPYNEQF
TRBV5-1 | ASSLTQGGYGYT
TRBV4-1 | ASSQDRFSGAYEQY
TRBV28 | ASSPGGPEQF
TRBV5-1 | ASRDSTDTQY
TRBV11-2 | ASSPGLVESSYNEQF
TRBV6-5 | ASSYCTGCEQY
TRBV18 | ASSPRTGGRETQY
TRBV5-4 | ASSLPSADTQY
TRBV28 | ASPPREAISMNTEAF
TRBV6-5 | ASRRTRSGANVLT
TRBV5-1 | ASSLSSGRAYNEQF
TRBV12-5 | ASGPTINYGYT
TRBV5-1 | ASSTGQGLYGEQY